This section outlines one TCR beta chain sequence together with its context. Its antigen is as yet unknown. Here immunoSEQ multiplex PCR was the method, and the copy in TCRdb shows in-frame clones only, minus some. The table lists about 84,000 clones, approximately 89% of them singletons. These data belong to a study of OX40 agonist ivuxolimab in advanced cancers. Study-wide points: Averaging showed that CD8+ T cells had more expanded clones than CD4+ did. Some patients who did not respond also had low normalized T-cell clonal expansion.

This CDR3 has 13 amino acids. Trimming cost V 5 bases and J 0 bases; bases outside gene matches: 1. Germline V gives CDR1 SNHLY, CDR2 FYNNEI. The V and J genes are TRBV2 and TRBJ2-7; 7 nucleotides align to TRBD1. The sequences come from CD4+ or CD8+ T cells sorted from blood, collected in a trial of the OX40 agonist ivuxolimab. The TCR sequence derives from an adult with an advanced solid tumor such as melanoma, head and neck, liver or kidney cancer. CDR3 sequence reads: CASSRDSSYEQYF. The CDR3 DNA reads TGTGCCAGCAGTCGGGACAGCTCCTACGAGCAGTACTTC.